This passage covers 30 T cell receptor beta chains from one sample sequenced in a study of T cells after yellow fever vaccination. TCRdb recomputed calls from the 5' RACE reads with MiXCR, one row per CDR3 protein. The sample lists about 320,000 distinct CDR3 sequences; around 4.5% were seen once. This material consisted of PBMCs, taken 15 days after the yellow fever booster vaccination. All receptors derive from a man aged 18 to 35 who received the YFV17D yellow fever vaccine.

The gene calls are TRBV18 and TRBJ1-1, with D possibly TRBD1 on 6 matching bases. The CDR3 has 12 amino acids. Germline loops: CDR1 KGHSH, CDR2 LQKENI. V was shortened by 4 bases and J by 14 bases, with 17 bases between the two germline ends. The CDR3 DNA sequence: TGTGCCAGCTCACTGGACAGCGGGATTATGTTCTTT. It yields the protein CASSLDSGIMFF.

The gene calls are TRBV11-3 and TRBJ2-1; either TRBD1 or TRBD2 may supply D (5 bases each). The germline CDR1 and CDR2 sequences are SGHNT and YENEEA. CDR3 length equals 16 residues. V was shortened by 4 bases and J by 2 bases, with 15 bases between the two germline ends. CDR3 nucleotide sequence: TGTGCCAGCAGCTCAGGGACCGACTTCGCCTACAATGAGCAGTTCTTC. Its protein is CASSSGTDFAYNEQFF.

CDR3 residues: CASHSDGSGANVLTF. The DNA for the CDR3 is TGTGCCAGCCATTCGGATGGCTCTGGGGCCAACGTCCTGACTTTC. This chain uses TRBV28 with TRBJ2-6; D is uncertain. V lost 8 bases and J 0 bases, leaving 11 bases between the germline ends. The CDR3 runs to 15 residues. The germline gives CDR1 MDHEN, CDR2 SYDVKM.

This clonotype came up many times. The chain carries TRBV5-5 and TRBJ1-1, with D unclear. CDR3 length: 13 amino acids. The ends were cut back, 0 bases at V and 9 bases at J, with 12 bases in the middle. Germline lookup yields CDR1 SGHKS and CDR2 YYEKEE (reference sequence). For the CDR3, the DNA is TGTGCCAGCAGCTTGGTCCTCACGGACCAAGCTTTCTTT. The encoded protein is CASSLVLTDQAFF.

This clonotype turned up a few times. The chain is built from TRBV6-5 and TRBJ1-1, with D hard to call. Per germline, CDR1 MNHEY and CDR2 SVGAGI. V was clipped by 2 bases and J by 9 bases, with 16 bases between them. CDR3 length equals 14 residues. CDR3 DNA: TGTGCCAGCAGTTACGTACTTGGCCTGCGCAAAGCTTTCTTT. Its translation is CASSYVLGLRKAFF.

The rearrangement uses TRBV7-2 and TRBJ1-1; no clear D. CDR1 SGHTA and CDR2 FQGNSA come from the germline V gene. This CDR3 is 12 amino acids long. V was shortened by 5 bases and J by 1 base, with 5 bases between the two germline ends. CDR3 sequence reads: CASSITNTEAFF. DNA of the CDR3: TGTGCCAGCAGCATAACGAACACTGAAGCTTTCTTT. Supplemented by reference TRBV7-2 and TRBJ1-1, the full variable domain reads GAGVSQSPSNKVTEKGKDVELRCDPISGHTALYWYRQSLGQGLEFLIYFQGNSAPDKSGLPSDRFSAERTGGSVSTLTIQRTQQEDSAVYLCASSITNTEAFFGQGTRLTVV.

The count of this clonotype is one. The chain couples TRBV12-3 or TRBV12-4 to TRBJ2-6, with TRBD1 identical over 7 bases. V gave up 7 bases and J gave up 3 bases; unmatched junction bases: 15. The CDR3 is 18 residues long. Here the CDR3 reads CASKYQPGQRSGANVLTF. CDR3 bases: TGTGCCAGCAAGTACCAGCCGGGACAGAGAAGTGGGGCCAACGTCCTGACTTTC.

This clonotype appeared a few times. The chain is built from TRBV7-2 and TRBJ2-3, with 7 bases matching TRBD1. Germline values: CDR1 SGHTA, CDR2 FQGNSA. J lost 5 bases, V lost 4 bases, and 6 bases had no gene match. The CDR3 is 14 residues long. In DNA form, the CDR3 reads TGTGCCAGCAGCTACCGACAGGGAGAAGATACGCAGTATTTT. This translates into CASSYRQGEDTQYF.

This chain connects TRBV18 to TRBJ1-5, with TRBD1 matching over 9 bases. Germline assignment: CDR1 KGHSH and CDR2 LQKENI. The V and J ends lost 3 bases and 7 bases, in that order; junction bases with no gene match: 7. This CDR3 has 15 residues. The CDR3 region is CASSPKDRGGQPQHF. CDR3 in DNA: TGTGCCAGCTCACCGAAGGACAGGGGTGGACAGCCCCAGCATTTT.

At least ten counts were recorded for this clonotype. This chain links TRBV20-1 with TRBJ1-4; D is possibly TRBD1 (5 bases). This CDR3 spans 11 amino acids. Germline V gene sequence: CDR1 DFQATT, CDR2 SNEGSKA (reference sequence). The V end was cut by 6 bases, the J end by 8 bases, with 10 bases between. The CDR3 bases are TGCAGTGCCCCACGGGGGGAAAAACTGTTTTTT. Translated, it gives CSAPRGEKLFF.

This clonotype was seen a handful of times. The chain recombines TRBV29-1 with TRBJ2-3; 9 bases align to TRBD2. Trimming at V came to 8 bases and at J to 0 bases, leaving 6 bases not matched to a gene. This CDR3 is built from 14 residues. CDR1 is SQVTM, CDR2 ANQGSEA, per germline. The CDR3, as DNA: TGCAGCTCCGGACTAGCGTCTAGCACAGATACGCAGTATTTT. It translates to CSSGLASSTDTQYF.

The CDR3 loop reads CASRLGDRGGEQYV. Written as DNA, the CDR3 is TGTGCAAGTCGCTTAGGGGACAGGGGTGGCGAGCAGTACGTC. This chain links TRBV12-2 with TRBJ2-7; the table assigns TRBD1, which was not confirmed against the DNA. TRBV12-2 is labeled a pseudogene. The CDR3 contains 14 residues.

This clonotype was recorded at least ten times. J is TRBJ2-3 and V is TRBV5-6; TRBD1 matches 10 bases. From germline, CDR1 is SGHDT and CDR2 YYEEEE. CDR3 length: 15 amino acids. J lost 5 bases, V lost 5 bases, and 8 bases had no gene match. CDR3 sequence reads: CASRRQGAQGDTQYF. The CDR3 DNA is TGTGCCAGCAGGAGACAGGGGGCGCAGGGAGATACGCAGTATTTT.

CDR3 in amino acids: CASGVLSMYTDTQYF. The CDR3 DNA reads as TGTGCCAGCGGGGTTTTGTCCATGTACACAGATACGCAGTATTTT. This chain links TRBV5-8 with TRBJ2-3, with no clear D. V lost 7 bases and J lost 2, with 17 bases in between. Looked up from germline, CDR1 is SGHTS and CDR2 is YDEGEE. This CDR3 has 15 residues.

This clonotype was seen ten or more times. This rearrangement joins TRBV24-1 to TRBJ2-5, with D possibly matching TRBD1 (5 bases). Germline CDR1 is KGHDR and CDR2 is SFDVKD. Between the trimmed V and J ends, which lost 1 base and 4 bases, there was a span of 6 bases. The length of the CDR3 is 13 residues. This CDR3 reads CATSDFQGETQYF. The CDR3 bases are TGTGCCACCAGTGATTTTCAGGGAGAGACCCAGTACTTC.

This clonotype occurred many times. The rearrangement uses TRBV28 and TRBJ2-1; D gene unclear. CDR3 length equals 15 residues. Germline V gene sequence: CDR1 MDHEN, CDR2 SYDVKM. With 4 bases removed from V and 0 bases from J, the gap between germline ends came to 10 bases. CDR3 amino acids: CASSSGVSSYNEQFF. The CDR3 DNA is TGTGCCAGCAGTTCTGGGGTGAGCTCCTACAATGAGCAGTTCTTC.

In its sample, this clonotype was seen many times. The chain couples TRBV7-2 to TRBJ1-5; the D is unclear. Trimming stripped 4 bases from V and 9 bases from J, with 16 bases between. Per germline, CDR1 SGHTA and CDR2 FQGNSA. This CDR3 is 14 amino acids long. CDR3: CASSSPNSLLPQHF. The CDR3 DNA reads TGTGCCAGCAGCTCCCCAAACAGCTTACTGCCCCAGCATTTT.

This clonotype was counted at least ten times. The CDR3 region has the DNA TGCAGCGTTGTCCGGGAGACCCAGTACTTC. Translated: CSVVRETQYF. The chain links TRBV29-1 to TRBJ2-5; no clear D. This CDR3 comprises 10 residues. Looked up from germline, CDR1 is SQVTM and CDR2 is ANQGSEA. Trimming shortened V by 4 bases and J by 5 bases, and 5 bases separated the two germline ends.

On this clonotype itself: Germline and junction disagree at one end, which may indicate a read error. The chain combines TRBV12-3 or TRBV12-4 with TRBJ1-1; 9 positions agree with TRBD1. This CDR3 is 15 amino acids long. The CDR3 loop is CACRGGQGSNTEAFF. The CDR3 DNA reads as TGTGCCTGCAGGGGGGGACAGGGTTCGAACACTGAAGCTTTCTTT.

This clonotype has at least ten counts. The chain is built from TRBV5-4 and TRBJ2-5; 8 nucleotides line up with TRBD2. The V segment lost 4 bases and the J segment 1 base; nucleotides outside the gene matches: 6. CDR1 and CDR2 from the germline V gene are SGHNT and YYREEE (reference sequence). CDR3 length: 15 amino acids. The CDR3 sequence: CASSIRLAGQETQYF. The CDR3 DNA reads TGTGCCAGCAGCATCCGGCTAGCGGGCCAAGAGACCCAGTACTTC.

There are a few counts of this clonotype. The J gene is TRBJ1-4, the V gene TRBV11-2; D is uncertain. Germline CDR1 SGHAT, CDR2 FQNNGV. Trimming took 3 bases from V and 5 from J, leaving 4 bases between them. This CDR3 contains 12 residues. CDR3 sequence reads: CASSFVNEKLFF. CDR3 nucleotide sequence: TGTGCCAGCAGCTTTGTCAATGAAAAACTGTTTTTT.

Comment on this clonotype: At one end the junction does not follow the germline gene, possibly because of a read error. The chain combines TRBV20-1 with TRBJ2-3; 12 bases fit TRBD2. The CDR3 consists of 17 residues. Germline CDR1 and CDR2: DFQATT and SNEGSKA (reference sequence). The CDR3 bases are TGCAGTGCAAATGGACTAGCGGGGTCCCTCGGCACAGATACGAAGTATTTT. Its translation: CSANGLAGSLGTDTKYF.

In this sample, this clonotype turned up once. DNA for the CDR3: TGTGCCAGCAGCTTAACAGGATCTACCGGGGAGCTGTTTTTT. This codes for CASSLTGSTGELFF. The J gene is TRBJ2-2, the V gene TRBV11-3; D may be TRBD1 (5 bases). V lost 2 bases and J 5 bases, leaving 9 bases between the germline ends. Germline V CDR1 and CDR2: SGHNT, YENEEA. This CDR3 contains 14 residues.

This clonotype occurred many times. The chain joins TRBV20-1 to TRBJ2-3; D uncertain. This CDR3 region has 14 residues. CDR1 and CDR2 from the germline V gene are DFQATT and SNEGSKA (reference sequence). V shed 3 bases and J shed 2 bases, with 12 bases lying between them. The CDR3 protein is CSASRLEVTDTQYF. DNA of the CDR3: TGCAGTGCTAGTAGGCTAGAAGTCACAGATACGCAGTATTTT.

Many counts were recorded for this clonotype. This chain uses TRBV5-1 with TRBJ2-7; a possible D gene is TRBD1 (6 bases). This CDR3 has 13 amino acids. Germline V gene sequence: CDR1 SGHRS, CDR2 YFSETQ. V was clipped by 3 bases and J by 2 bases, with 9 bases between them. The CDR3 loop reads CASSSRGPYEQYV. The CDR3 DNA sequence: TGCGCCAGCAGCTCCAGGGGACCCTACGAGCAGTACGTC.

This clonotype was seen at least ten times. The rearrangement links TRBV7-2 to TRBJ2-3; 13 nucleotides agree with TRBD2. CDR1 and CDR2 (germline): SGHTA, FQGNSA. CDR3 size: 17 residues. V shed 5 bases and J 9 bases; nucleotides not matched to a gene: 14. CDR3 in DNA: TGTGCCAGCAGCCCCCCGGGACTAGCGGGGCTCCCGGTGACGCAGTATTTT. Translation gives CASSPPGLAGLPVTQYF. Complete variable domain (other parts from reference TRBV7-2 and TRBJ2-3): GAGVSQSPSNKVTEKGKDVELRCDPISGHTALYWYRQSLGQGLEFLIYFQGNSAPDKSGLPSDRFSAERTGGSVSTLTIQRTQQEDSAVYLCASSPPGLAGLPVTQYFGPGTRLTVL.

The genes are TRBV6-2 or TRBV6-3 and TRBJ1-5, with D unclear. There are 14 residues in the CDR3. Germline V lookup: CDR1 MNHEY, CDR2 SVGEGT. Deletions cut 6 bases from V and 5 bases from J, with 14 bases between. CDR3 amino acids: CASSPSDTYQPQHF. CDR3 sequence (DNA): TGTGCCAGCAGCCCCTCCGACACCTATCAGCCCCAGCATTTT.

The chain uses TRBV7-2 and TRBJ2-5, with TRBD2 matching 8 bases. The J segment lost 1 base and the V segment lost 5 bases, leaving 3 bases of the junction unmatched. Germline-derived CDR1 and CDR2 are SGHTA and FQGNSA. The CDR3 is 14 residues long. The CDR3 coding sequence is TGTGCCAGCAGCCAGAGCGGGGGCCAAGAGACCCAGTACTTC. Protein sequence: CASSQSGGQETQYF.

The chain links TRBV18 to TRBJ2-3; no reliable D call. Per germline, CDR1 KGHSH and CDR2 LQKENI. V was cut by 2 bases and J by 5 bases, with 11 bases left in between. The CDR3 runs to 14 residues. CDR3 region: CASSPFEGRDTQYF. CDR3 nucleotide sequence: TGTGCCAGCTCACCATTCGAAGGGCGAGATACGCAGTATTTT.

This clonotype was counted between two and nine times. V usage is TRBV27 and J usage is TRBJ1-2, with D perhaps matching TRBD1 (5 bases). Germline V CDR1 and CDR2: MNHEY, SMNVEV (reference sequence). V lost 3 bases to trimming and J lost 6 bases, with 17 bases between them. The length of the CDR3 is 15 residues. The CDR3 DNA is TGTGCCAGCAGTTTTATGGGGGTGTGGGGTGATGGCTACACCTTC. It yields the protein CASSFMGVWGDGYTF.